A single sample gave rise to the 30 T cell receptor beta chains below, sequenced in a study of blood T cell repertoires in COVID-19. TCRdb's table, derived via immunoSEQ multiplex PCR, lists solely in-frame clones and lacks some. The top ten clones hold 6.4% of a sample with 250,000 to 350,000 clones, more than 80% of them seen once. Sequenced input: peripheral blood. These TCRs come from a man younger than 35 who had recovered from COVID-19.

The chain links TRBV7-9 to TRBJ2-7; TRBD2 matches 10 bases. The V and J ends lost 4 bases and 6 bases, in that order; junction bases with no gene match: 9. CDR3 length: 15 amino acids. The V gene's germline CDR1 is SEHNR and CDR2 FQNEAQ (reference sequence). The CDR3 DNA sequence: TGTGCCAGCAGCTCCCTCGCTAGCGGGAGAGCCGAGCAGTACTTC. Its translation: CASSSLASGRAEQYF. Based on the CDR3 plus reference TRBV7-9 and TRBJ2-7, the full variable domain is DTGVSQNPRHKITKRGQNVTFRCDPISEHNRLYWYRQTLGQGPEFLTYFQNEAQLEKSRLLSDRFSAERPKGSFSTLEIQRTEQGDSAMYLCASSSLASGRAEQYFGPGTRLTVT.

This chain joins TRBV2 and TRBJ1-3, with TRBD1 as a possible D gene (5 bases). CDR1 and CDR2 (germline): SNHLY, FYNNEI. Trimming left V 7 bases short and J 2 bases short, with 18 bases between. This CDR3 comprises 16 residues. CDR3 coding DNA: TGTGCCAGCAATACTATAGGGGATTATGCTGGAAACACCATATATTTT. Its translation is CASNTIGDYAGNTIYF.

The chain uses TRBV5-1 and TRBJ1-1, with D possibly TRBD1 on 5 matching bases. Trimming cost V 0 bases and J 4 bases, with 16 bases left between them. The CDR3 extends over 16 amino acids. Germline V lookup: CDR1 SGHRS, CDR2 YFSETQ. As DNA, the CDR3 is TGCGCCAGCAGCTTGGTGAATTGGGGGGGAGTCACTGAAGCTTTCTTT. Amino acid sequence: CASSLVNWGGVTEAFF.

J is TRBJ1-2 and V is TRBV4-1, with D tentatively TRBD1 (5 bases). The germline V gene encodes CDR1 MGHRA and CDR2 YSYEKL. The V gene lost 3 bases and the J gene lost 4 bases, with 24 bases spanning the gap. The CDR3 has 18 residues. The CDR3 coding sequence is TGCGCCAGCAGCCAGCCTAGGGCTCGGAGGGGATCTATCTATGGCTACACCTTC. Amino acid sequence: CASSQPRARRGSIYGYTF.

This chain connects TRBV3-1 (or the pseudogene TRBV3-2) to TRBJ1-2; the match to TRBD1 covers 9 bases. The length of the CDR3 is 14 residues. J was trimmed by 5 bases and V by 3 bases; bases with no gene match: 4. From germline, CDR1 is LGHDT and CDR2 YNNKEL (reference sequence). In nucleotides, the CDR3 is TGTGCCAGCAGCCAGGGACAGGGTGGATATGGCTACACCTTC. Its translation is CASSQGQGGYGYTF.

V and J are TRBV15 and TRBJ2-3, with a possible D match to TRBD1 (7 bases). V was trimmed by 5 bases and J by 4 bases, leaving 10 bases between them. The CDR3 sequence is 13 residues long. Germline V CDR1 and CDR2: LNHNV, YYDKDF (reference sequence). CDR3 sequence (DNA): TGTGCCACCAGCCCAGGGGGGCCAGATACGCAGTATTTT. Translating it yields CATSPGGPDTQYF.

The CDR3 coding sequence is TGTGCCAGCAGTCACTCTGGAAACACCATATATTTT. Its translation: CASSHSGNTIYF. The chain recombines TRBV2 with TRBJ1-3; D is ambiguous. Between the trimmed V and J ends, which lost 5 bases and 0 bases, there was a span of 2 bases. CDR1 and CDR2 from the germline V gene are SNHLY and FYNNEI. This CDR3 contains 12 residues.

The chain recombines TRBV6-5 with TRBJ1-1, with a tentative D call TRBD1 (6 bases). V gave up 7 bases and J gave up 3 bases, with 12 bases separating them. Germline values: CDR1 MNHEY, CDR2 SVGAGI. The CDR3 length is 13 residues. CDR3 DNA sequence: TGTGCCAGCACCCAGGGGTTGGACACTGAAGCTTTCTTT. Residues: CASTQGLDTEAFF.

The chain links TRBV3-1 (or the pseudogene TRBV3-2) to TRBJ2-3; 11 nucleotides align to TRBD2. With V trimmed by 0 bases and J by 6 bases, 11 bases remained unmatched. CDR3 length: 18 residues. Germline V gene data show CDR1 as LGHDT and CDR2 as YNNKEL (reference sequence). The CDR3 loop reads CASSQDRLAGGLFDTQYF. For the CDR3, the DNA is TGTGCCAGCAGCCAAGATCGGCTAGCGGGGGGATTATTTGATACGCAGTATTTT.

The chain carries TRBV3-1 (or the pseudogene TRBV3-2) and TRBJ2-1; 8 bases fit TRBD2. CDR1 is LGHDT and CDR2 is YNNKEL in the germline V gene (reference sequence). Trimming cost V 4 bases and J 16 bases; bases outside gene matches: 9. The CDR3 consists of 12 residues. The CDR3 DNA reads TGTGCCAGCAGCCTTACGTCGGGACTAGAATTCTTC. As protein: CASSLTSGLEFF.

The CDR3 loop is CASSTEVRGYDGYTF. CDR3 coding DNA: TGTGCCAGCAGCACGGAAGTCAGGGGGTATGATGGCTACACCTTC. The chain recombines TRBV14 with TRBJ1-2, with 7 bases identical to TRBD1. CDR1 is SGHDN, CDR2 FVKESK, per germline. With V trimmed by 5 bases and J by 6 bases, 12 bases remained unmatched. The CDR3 has 15 residues.

The CDR3 here is CASSQDGRVLGNSPLHF. CDR3 coding DNA: TGCGCCAGCAGCCAAGATGGGAGGGTTTTAGGGAATTCACCCCTCCACTTT. The chain uses TRBV4-1 and TRBJ1-6, with unresolved D. V was trimmed by 0 bases and J by 7 bases, leaving 16 bases between them. Germline V lookup: CDR1 MGHRA, CDR2 YSYEKL. This CDR3 contains 17 residues.

The chain recombines TRBV30 with TRBJ2-7; 8 bases agree with TRBD2. This CDR3 is 15 amino acids long. Trimming cost V 3 bases and J 3 bases; bases outside gene matches: 10. CDR1 is GTSNPN and CDR2 is SVGIG in the germline V gene (reference sequence). Here the CDR3 reads CAWSLEREIIYEQYF. The CDR3, as DNA: TGTGCCTGGAGCTTGGAGCGGGAGATTATCTACGAGCAGTACTTC. The variable domain in full, with the rest retrieved from reference TRBV30 and TRBJ2-7, is SQTIHQWPATLVQPVGSPLSLECTVEGTSNPNLYWYRQAAGRGLQLLFYSVGIGQISSEVPQNLSASRPQDRQFILSSKKLLLSDSGFYLCAWSLEREIIYEQYFGPGTRLTVT.

To note about this clone: In the same sample, other DNA sequences code for this CDR3. V gene TRBV5-4 combines with J gene TRBJ2-1, with 11 bases fitting TRBD2. V lost 2 bases, J lost 8 bases, and 12 bases stayed unmatched. CDR1 and CDR2 (germline): SGHNT, YYREEE (reference sequence). This CDR3 spans 17 amino acids. The CDR3 is CASSFGGVAGGHHEQFF. The CDR3 bases are TGTGCCAGCAGCTTTGGAGGGGTAGCGGGAGGGCATCATGAGCAGTTCTTC.

This chain joins TRBV19 and TRBJ1-6; 9 bases map to TRBD1. CDR1 LNHDA and CDR2 SQIVND come from the germline V gene (reference sequence). V was clipped by 6 bases and J by 0 bases; unmatched bases: 6. The length of the CDR3 is 17 residues. In DNA, the CDR3 is TGTGCCAGTAGATCGGGACAGGGAAGCTCCTATAATTCACCCCTCCACTTT. This sequence encodes CASRSGQGSSYNSPLHF.

A single count supports this clone. The chain combines TRBV7-9 with TRBJ2-7; 8 positions match TRBD2. J gave up 3 bases and V 3 bases, and 10 bases lay outside the gene matches. CDR1 and CDR2 from the germline V gene are SEHNR and FQNEAQ (reference sequence). The CDR3 consists of 16 residues. CDR3 bases: TGTGCCAGCAGCTTTGAAATAGCGGGATCTTTCTACGAGCAGTACTTC. It translates to CASSFEIAGSFYEQYF.

The rearrangement links TRBV6-9 to TRBJ2-3; 13 positions match TRBD2. V lost 5 bases to trimming and J lost 11 bases; unmatched junction nucleotides: 10. Germline V gene sequence: CDR1 MNHGY, CDR2 SVAAGI. The CDR3 is made up of 15 amino acids. CDR3 DNA sequence: TGTGCCAGCAGTGCCGGACTAGCGGGGGACGGAATGCAGTATTTT. It yields the protein CASSAGLAGDGMQYF.

This chain joins TRBV19 and TRBJ1-3; 7 bases are shared with TRBD1. CDR3 length: 14 amino acids. With V trimmed by 7 bases and J by 5 bases, 8 bases remained unmatched. In germline, CDR1 is LNHDA, CDR2 SQIVND (reference sequence). CDR3 sequence (DNA): TGTGCCAGTATGAGGACAGGCGATAGAAACACCATATATTTT. Protein product: CASMRTGDRNTIYF.

This chain links TRBV6-5 with TRBJ2-5; 7 bases fit TRBD2. This CDR3 is 14 amino acids long. The junction had 4 bases not matched to a gene; V was cut back by 4 bases and J by 2 bases. CDR1 is MNHEY and CDR2 is SVGAGI in the germline V gene. CDR3 DNA: TGTGCCAGCAGTTCCCTTAGCGGGCAAGAGACCCAGTACTTC. Residues: CASSSLSGQETQYF.

With regard to this clone: The sample carries other DNA sequences with the same CDR3. The J gene is TRBJ1-2, the V gene TRBV9; 9 bases agree with TRBD1. In germline, CDR1 is SGDLS, CDR2 YYNGEE. J was trimmed by 4 bases and V by 0 bases; bases with no gene match: 4. CDR3 length equals 15 residues. Written as DNA, the CDR3 is TGTGCCAGCAGCGTAGGAGGACAGGGGACCTATGGCTACACCTTC. Translation: CASSVGGQGTYGYTF. The variable domain in full, with the rest retrieved from reference TRBV9 and TRBJ1-2, is DSGVTQTPKHLITATGQRVTLRCSPRSGDLSVYWYQQSLDQGLQFLIQYYNGEERAKGNILERFSAQQFPDLHSELNLSSLELGDSALYFCASSVGGQGTYGYTFGSGTRLTVV.

As DNA, the CDR3 is TGTGCCAGCAGTGTTGACAGGGACACTGAAGCTTTCTTT. Translating it yields CASSVDRDTEAFF. The rearrangement links TRBV6-4 to TRBJ1-1, with 7 nucleotides matching TRBD1. Germline CDR1 reads MRHNA; CDR2 reads SNTAGT. The CDR3 spans 13 residues. Trimming took 4 bases from V and 3 from J; bases not matched to a gene: 2.

The rearrangement joins TRBV24-1 to TRBJ2-5; TRBD1 is a possible D gene (6 bases). The CDR3 consists of 13 residues. Germline CDR1 and CDR2: KGHDR and SFDVKD. V was shortened by 0 bases and J by 5 bases, with 6 bases between the two germline ends. The DNA for the CDR3 is TGTGCCACCAGTGATTTGAGGGGGGAGACCCAGTACTTC. Its protein is CATSDLRGETQYF.

The chain combines TRBV5-1 with TRBJ1-1, with 9 bases lining up with TRBD1. The CDR3 consists of 15 residues. Germline V lookup: CDR1 SGHRS, CDR2 YFSETQ. The V segment lost 0 bases and the J segment 10 bases; nucleotides outside the gene matches: 10. The CDR3 nucleotides read TGCGCCAGCAGCTTGGTTTCGGGACAGGGATATGGAGCTTTCTTT. It is translated as CASSLVSGQGYGAFF.

J is TRBJ1-3 and V is TRBV25-1, with 7 bases aligning to TRBD1. V was clipped by 1 base and J by 0 bases; unmatched bases: 6. Germline-derived CDR1 and CDR2 are MGHDK and SYGVNS. The CDR3 runs to 17 residues. The CDR3 loop reads CASSEFEGAPSGNTIYF. CDR3 nucleotides: TGTGCCAGCAGTGAATTCGAGGGGGCCCCCTCTGGAAACACCATATATTTT.

This clone showed up just once. The CDR3 loop is CASSLGTGGGYGYTF. The CDR3, as DNA: TGTGCCAGCAGCCTCGGGACAGGGGGTGGGTATGGCTACACCTTC. J is TRBJ1-2 and V is TRBV7-9; 11 nucleotides align to TRBD1. This CDR3 is built from 15 residues. The V segment lost 5 bases and the J segment 5 bases; nucleotides outside the gene matches: 7. Per the germline V gene, CDR1 is SEHNR and CDR2 is FQNEAQ (reference sequence).

This rearrangement joins TRBV19 to TRBJ2-1, with 8 positions matching TRBD1. Trimming removed 3 bases from V and 0 bases from J; junction bases left unmatched: 4. This CDR3 is 16 amino acids long. The V gene's germline CDR1 is LNHDA and CDR2 SQIVND (reference sequence). CDR3 residues: CASSIGTGSSYNEQFF. DNA of the CDR3: TGTGCCAGTAGTATTGGGACAGGCAGCTCCTACAATGAGCAGTTCTTC.

The chain carries TRBV18 and TRBJ2-7; D might be TRBD1 (5 bases). CDR1 is KGHSH, CDR2 LQKENI, per germline. This CDR3 has 14 amino acids. V was pared by 2 bases and J by 1 base, with 9 bases between. The CDR3 DNA is TGTGCCAGCTCACCAGGGCCAGGGTCCTACGAGCAGTACTTC. Protein: CASSPGPGSYEQYF.

This clone was recorded once. This chain connects TRBV6-5 to TRBJ2-1; 7 bases match TRBD2. The CDR3 sequence is 14 residues long. After removal of 7 bases from V and 9 bases from J, the junction contained 12 bases not matched to a gene. Per germline, CDR1 MNHEY and CDR2 SVGAGI. The CDR3 is CASKVASGGGEQFF. The CDR3 nucleotides read TGTGCCAGCAAGGTGGCTAGCGGCGGTGGTGAGCAGTTCTTC.

The rearrangement uses TRBV7-8 and TRBJ1-1; D is unresolved. V was pared by 0 bases and J by 8 bases, with 10 bases between. CDR1 and CDR2 from the germline V gene are SGHVS and FQNEAQ. This CDR3 region has 13 residues. As DNA, the CDR3 is TGTGCCAGCAGCTTAGCCGGGGAGGGCGAAGCTTTCTTT. Its translation: CASSLAGEGEAFF.

This clone was observed many times. V and J are TRBV30 and TRBJ2-1, with TRBD2 matching over 11 bases. Trimming cost V 3 bases and J 6 bases; bases outside gene matches: 4. Germline CDR1 GTSNPN, CDR2 SVGIG (reference sequence). The CDR3 spans 14 residues. CDR3 DNA: TGTGCCTGGAGAAACCTAGCGGGGGGCAATGAGCAGTTCTTC. It yields the protein CAWRNLAGGNEQFF.